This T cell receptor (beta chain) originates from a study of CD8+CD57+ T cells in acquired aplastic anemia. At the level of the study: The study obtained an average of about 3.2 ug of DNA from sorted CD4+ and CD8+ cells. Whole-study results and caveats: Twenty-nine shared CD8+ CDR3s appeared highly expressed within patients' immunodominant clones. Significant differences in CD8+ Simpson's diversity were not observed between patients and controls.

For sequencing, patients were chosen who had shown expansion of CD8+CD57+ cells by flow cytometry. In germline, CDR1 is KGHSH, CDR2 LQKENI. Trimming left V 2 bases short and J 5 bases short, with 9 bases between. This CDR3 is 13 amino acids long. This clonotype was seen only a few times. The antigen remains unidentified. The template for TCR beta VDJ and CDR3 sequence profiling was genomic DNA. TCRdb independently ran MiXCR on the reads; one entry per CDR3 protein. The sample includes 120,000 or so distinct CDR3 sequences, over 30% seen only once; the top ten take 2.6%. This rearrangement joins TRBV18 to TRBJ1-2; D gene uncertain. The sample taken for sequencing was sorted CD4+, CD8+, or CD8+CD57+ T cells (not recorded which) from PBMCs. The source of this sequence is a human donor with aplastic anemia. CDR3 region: CASSPGQEYGYTF. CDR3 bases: TGTGCCAGCTCACCAGGTCAGGAGTATGGCTACACCTTC.